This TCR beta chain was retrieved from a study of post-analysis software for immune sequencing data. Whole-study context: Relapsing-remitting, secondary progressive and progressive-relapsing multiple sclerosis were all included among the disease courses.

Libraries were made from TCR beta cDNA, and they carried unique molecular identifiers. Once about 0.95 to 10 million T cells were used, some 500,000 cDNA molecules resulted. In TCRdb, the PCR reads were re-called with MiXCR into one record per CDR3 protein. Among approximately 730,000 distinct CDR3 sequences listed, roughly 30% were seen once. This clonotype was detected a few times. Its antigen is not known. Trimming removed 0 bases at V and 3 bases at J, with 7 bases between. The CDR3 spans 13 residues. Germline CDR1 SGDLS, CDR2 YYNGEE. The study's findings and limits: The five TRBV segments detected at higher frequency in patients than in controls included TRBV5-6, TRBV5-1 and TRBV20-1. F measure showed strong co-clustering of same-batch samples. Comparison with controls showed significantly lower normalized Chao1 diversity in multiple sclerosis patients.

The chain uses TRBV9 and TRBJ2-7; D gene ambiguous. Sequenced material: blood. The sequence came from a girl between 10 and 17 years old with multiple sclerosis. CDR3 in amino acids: CASSVGPCYEQYF. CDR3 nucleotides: TGTGCCAGCAGCGTAGGGCCATGCTACGAGCAGTACTTC. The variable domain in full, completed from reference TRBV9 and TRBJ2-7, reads DSGVTQTPKHLITATGQRVTLRCSPRSGDLSVYWYQQSLDQGLQFLIQYYNGEERAKGNILERFSAQQFPDLHSELNLSSLELGDSALYFCASSVGPCYEQYFGPGTRLTVT.